Each of the 30 T cell receptor gamma chains below was sequenced from the same sample in a study of Vδ1+ human thymocytes. Their target antigens are unknown. Whole-study results and caveats: In the thymus, TRG and TRD repertoires looked highly polyclonal with Gaussian CDR3 lengths.

Sequences come from RNA converted to cDNA by reverse transcription. Pooled V-gene forward primers with one constant-region reverse primer generated the CDR3 amplicons by multiplex PCR. TCRdb re-called the multiplex PCR reads with CATT. The table has more than 9,000 gamma-chain clones, around 40% seen once. The sample taken for sequencing was Vdelta1+ gamma-delta thymocytes from the thymus. Subset of the sample: FACS-sorted CD3+ TCRalphabeta- TCRVdelta1+ TCRVdelta2- thymocytes. Receptors originate from a boy younger than two who had congenital heart surgery.

There are a few counts of this clone. Other DNA sequences in the same sample also yield this CDR3. This rearrangement joins TRGV9 to TRGJ1 or TRGJ2. Per germline, CDR1 GITISATS and CDR2 ISYDGTV (reference sequence). V shed 5 bases, J shed 7 bases, and the junction held 5 bases outside the gene matches. The CDR3 spans 11 residues. This CDR3 reads CALWVSYKKLF. As DNA, the CDR3 is TGTGCCTTGTGGGTCAGCTATAAGAAACTCTTT.

The chain recombines TRGV3 with TRGJ1 or TRGJ2. The J gene, missing from TCRdb, was assigned here through DNA to germline matching. This CDR3 spans 11 amino acids. Looked up from germline, CDR1 is VTNTFY and CDR2 is YDVSTARD (reference sequence). Germline trimming cut 0 bases from V and 12 bases from J; bases unmatched to any gene: 5. CDR3 loop: CATWDRRSKLF. In DNA form, the CDR3 reads TGTGCCACCTGGGACAGGCGGTCGAAACTCTTT.

Sample share makes this clone large (0.1 to 1%). Within the sample, other DNA sequences also encode this same CDR3. This chain joins TRGV9 and TRGJ1 or TRGJ2. The germline gives CDR1 GITISATS, CDR2 ISYDGTV (reference sequence). This CDR3 contains 11 residues. The V segment lost 4 bases and the J segment 3 bases; nucleotides outside the gene matches: 0. The CDR3 DNA reads TGTGCCTTGTGGGATTATTATAAGAAACTCTTT. Residues: CALWDYYKKLF.

The rearrangement uses TRGV5 and TRGJ1 or TRGJ2. The J gene, left out of TCRdb, was set here by checking the DNA against germline. Germline V gene lookup returns CDR1 VINAFY and CDR2 YDVSNSKD. Unmatched junction bases numbered 11, after V lost 0 bases and J lost 3 bases. This CDR3 is 16 amino acids long. CDR3 sequence: CATWDRLAVRYYKKLF. Here the CDR3 DNA reads TGTGCCACCTGGGACAGGCTGGCGGTCCGTTATTATAAGAAACTCTTT.

The chain is built from TRGV9 and TRGJ1 or TRGJ2. This CDR3 is 11 amino acids long. Germline loops: CDR1 GITISATS, CDR2 ISYDGTV (reference sequence). After removal of 4 bases from V and 10 bases from J, the junction contained 7 bases not matched to a gene. DNA for the CDR3: TGTGCCTTGTGGGAATCGGTCAAGAAACTCTTT. Amino acids: CALWESVKKLF.

J is TRGJ1 or TRGJ2 and V is TRGV9. This CDR3 comprises 11 residues. The germline V gene encodes CDR1 GITISATS and CDR2 ISYDGTV (reference sequence). V lost 0 bases and J lost 12; bases outside the gene matches: 5. CDR3 sequence: CALWEVQGKLF. DNA for the CDR3: TGTGCCTTGTGGGAGGTGCAGGGGAAACTCTTT.

This clone came up once. This chain uses TRGV4 with TRGJ1 or TRGJ2. The J gene comes from matching the DNA to germline here; TCRdb lacks it. Germline V gene sequence: CDR1 EGSTGY, CDR2 YDSYTSSV. The CDR3 loop spans 13 amino acids. The ends lost 5 bases at V and 10 bases at J; junction bases unmatched: 14. CDR3 sequence (DNA): TGTGCCACCTGGGGGCTGCATGAGTGGAAGAAACTCTTT. Amino acid sequence: CATWGLHEWKKLF.

This chain uses TRGV9 with TRGJ1 or TRGJ2. Here the J gene came from matching the DNA to germline, since TCRdb omits it. Germline values: CDR1 GITISATS, CDR2 ISYDGTV (reference sequence). The CDR3 spans 14 residues. J gave up 2 bases and V 3 bases, and 7 bases lay outside the gene matches. CDR3 bases: TGTGCCTTGTGGGAGACCTCCCATTATTATAAGAAACTCTTT. It specifies CALWETSHYYKKLF.

This clone was picked up a small number of times. V usage is TRGV9 and J usage is TRGJ1 or TRGJ2. V lost 0 bases and J lost 10; bases outside the gene matches: 9. From germline, CDR1 is GITISATS and CDR2 ISYDGTV (reference sequence). This CDR3 contains 13 residues. As DNA, the CDR3 is TGTGCCTTGTGGGAGGTGGGGTCCCTCAAGAAACTCTTT. Its protein product is CALWEVGSLKKLF.

Concerning this clone itself: At the DNA level, this CDR3 is encoded by other sequences in the same sample as well. This chain connects TRGV5 to TRGJ1 or TRGJ2. Assignment of the J gene here rests on matching the DNA to germline, because TCRdb gives none. Trimming removed 0 bases from V and 6 bases from J; junction bases left unmatched: 8. CDR3 length equals 14 residues. CDR1 and CDR2 from the germline V gene are VINAFY and YDVSNSKD. This CDR3 is CATWDRPSVYKKLF. The CDR3 DNA is TGTGCCACCTGGGACAGGCCGTCAGTTTATAAGAAACTCTTT.

This clone was counted a few times. The chain carries TRGV9 and TRGJ1 or TRGJ2. This CDR3 has 13 amino acids. The junction had 7 bases not matched to a gene; V was cut back by 2 bases and J by 6 bases. Germline V gene data show CDR1 as GITISATS and CDR2 as ISYDGTV (reference sequence). The chain's CDR3 is CALWEAELYKKLF. CDR3 bases: TGTGCCTTGTGGGAGGCAGAACTTTATAAGAAACTCTTT.

This clone was counted a single time. Other DNA sequences of this sample code for an identical CDR3. The V call is TRGV9, the J call TRGJ1 or TRGJ2. TCRdb offers no J gene call, so here the DNA was matched to germline to obtain one. The V gene's germline CDR1 is GITISATS and CDR2 ISYDGTV (reference sequence). The CDR3 spans 13 residues. The ends lost 0 bases at V and 7 bases at J; junction bases unmatched: 6. This CDR3 reads CALWEVLGYKKLF. As DNA, the CDR3 is TGTGCCTTGTGGGAGGTGCTCGGGTATAAGAAACTCTTT.

Of note for this clone: The sample carries other DNA sequences with the same CDR3. The V and J genes are TRGV3 and TRGJ1 or TRGJ2. TCRdb offers no J gene call, so here the DNA was matched to germline to obtain one. This CDR3 has 14 residues. In germline, CDR1 is VTNTFY, CDR2 YDVSTARD (reference sequence). Trimming took 0 bases from V and 4 from J; bases not matched to a gene: 6. The CDR3 DNA reads as TGTGCCACCTGGGACAGGCGAAGGTATTATAAGAAACTCTTT. It is translated as CATWDRRRYYKKLF.

The assigned J gene is TRGJP2, but the V gene is uncalled. The CDR3 length is 14 residues. The CDR3 sequence is CATWDSSSDWIKTF. The CDR3 nucleotides are TGTGCCACCTGGGATTCTAGTAGTGATTGGATCAAGACGTTT.

The genes are TRGV4 and TRGJ1 or TRGJ2. Since TCRdb gives no J gene, matching the DNA to germline was used here to assign it. The J segment lost 6 bases and the V segment lost 4 bases, leaving 9 bases of the junction unmatched. The CDR3 has 13 amino acids. Germline CDR1 and CDR2: EGSTGY and YDSYTSSV. CDR3 region: CATWDPVAYKKLF. CDR3 nucleotides: TGTGCCACCTGGGACCCTGTAGCTTATAAGAAACTCTTT.

The gene calls are TRGV9 and TRGJP2. The J gene was missing in TCRdb and was found by matching the end of the DNA to germline. Germline V CDR1 and CDR2: GITISATS, ISYDGTV (reference sequence). With 3 bases clipped from V and 8 bases from J, the junction kept 6 bases outside the gene matches. The CDR3 consists of 13 residues. The CDR3 region is CALWEPDDWIKTF. In DNA, the CDR3 is TGTGCCTTGTGGGAGCCCGACGATTGGATCAAGACGTTT.

Only a few counts were recorded for this clone. This rearrangement joins TRGV4 to TRGJ1 or TRGJ2. Germline trimming cut 1 base from V and 6 bases from J; bases unmatched to any gene: 6. The length of the CDR3 is 13 residues. CDR1 is EGSTGY and CDR2 is YDSYTSSV in the germline V gene. The CDR3 protein is CATWDGYFYKKLF. Written as DNA, the CDR3 is TGTGCCACCTGGGATGGCTATTTTTATAAGAAACTCTTT.

In this sample, this clone turned up a few times. The chain couples TRGV4 to TRGJ1 or TRGJ2. Assignment of the J gene here rests on matching the DNA to germline, because TCRdb gives none. The CDR3 has 13 amino acids. The ends lost 0 bases at V and 5 bases at J; junction bases unmatched: 4. Germline assignment: CDR1 EGSTGY and CDR2 YDSYTSSV. The CDR3: CATWDGLDYKKLF. The CDR3 nucleotides read TGTGCCACCTGGGATGGGCTTGATTATAAGAAACTCTTT.

This clone was seen a few times. The chain joins TRGV5 to TRGJ1 or TRGJ2. After removal of 3 bases from V and 10 bases from J, the junction contained 9 bases not matched to a gene. This CDR3 comprises 12 residues. Per germline, CDR1 VINAFY and CDR2 YDVSNSKD. CDR3 sequence reads: CATWDWEAKKLF. As DNA, the CDR3 is TGTGCCACCTGGGACTGGGAGGCGAAGAAACTCTTT.

A note on this clone: One junction end does not reproduce the germline sequence, and a read error may be involved. The J gene is TRGJ1 or TRGJ2, the V gene TRGV8. Here the J gene was assigned by germline matching of the DNA, as TCRdb has none. The V gene's germline CDR1 is VENAVY and CDR2 YDSYNSRV. This CDR3 is built from 14 residues. As DNA, the CDR3 is TGTGCCGCCTGGGATAGGCGGGCCGTTTCAAGGAAACTCTTT. Residues: CAAWDRRAVSRKLF.

The V segment is TRGV9, and no J call was made. The germline V gene has CDR1 GITISATS and CDR2 ISYDGTV (reference sequence). CDR3 size: 11 residues. DNA of the CDR3: TGTGCCTTGTGGGAGGACTATTCAGTACTCTTT. The encoded protein is CALWEDYSVLF.

This clone appeared a few times. The chain combines TRGV5 with TRGJ1 or TRGJ2. The V gene end was trimmed by 3 bases and the J gene end by 8 bases; junction bases not matched to a gene: 4. This CDR3 spans 11 amino acids. The germline V gene has CDR1 VINAFY and CDR2 YDVSNSKD. CDR3 sequence (DNA): TGTGCCACCTGGGACTCAGATAAGAAACTCTTT. This translates into CATWDSDKKLF.

V gene TRGV5 combines with J gene TRGJ1 or TRGJ2. As TCRdb names no J gene, one was assigned here on the basis of a DNA match to germline. This CDR3 is 18 amino acids long. With 0 bases clipped from V and 3 bases from J, the junction kept 17 bases outside the gene matches. Germline V gives CDR1 VINAFY, CDR2 YDVSNSKD. The CDR3 nucleotides are TGTGCCACCTGGGACAGGCCTAGATGGCTCGAGGGTTATTATAAGAAACTCTTT. As protein: CATWDRPRWLEGYYKKLF.

This clone was recorded once. The rearrangement joins TRGV2 to TRGJ1 or TRGJ2. Assignment of the J gene here rests on matching the DNA to germline, because TCRdb gives none. Losses at the gene ends were 3 bases for V and 7 bases for J; bases not matched to a gene: 9. Germline V CDR1 and CDR2: EGSNGY, YDSYNSKV. The length of the CDR3 is 13 residues. The CDR3 DNA is TGTGCCACCTGGGACCGATCCTCCTATAAGAAACTCTTT. Its protein is CATWDRSSYKKLF.

The chain links TRGV3 to TRGJ1 or TRGJ2. The J gene was missing in TCRdb and was found by matching the end of the DNA to germline. This CDR3 region has 13 residues. The germline V gene has CDR1 VTNTFY and CDR2 YDVSTARD (reference sequence). The trim removed 0 bases at V and 10 bases at J, leaving 9 bases unmatched. For the CDR3, the DNA is TGTGCCACCTGGGACAGGCATCAGAAAAAGAAACTCTTT. It codes for CATWDRHQKKKLF.

This clone was observed a handful of times. Other DNA sequences within the sample encode an identical CDR3. This chain links TRGV3 with TRGJ1 or TRGJ2. The germline gives CDR1 VTNTFY, CDR2 YDVSTARD (reference sequence). V lost 0 bases, J lost 6 bases, and 5 bases stayed unmatched. The CDR3 runs to 13 residues. CDR3 nucleotide sequence: TGTGCCACCTGGGACAGGCTAGGTTATAAGAAACTCTTT. Translation gives CATWDRLGYKKLF.

Called V gene: TRGV9; the J gene was not called. Germline assignment: CDR1 GITISATS and CDR2 ISYDGTV (reference sequence). This CDR3 is built from 11 residues. For the CDR3, the DNA is TGTGCCTTGTGGGGGGGGATCAAGAAAATATTT. Encoded protein: CALWGGIKKIF.

This clone was observed a handful of times. The chain recombines TRGV2 with TRGJ1 or TRGJ2. This CDR3 is 10 amino acids long. The J segment lost 9 bases and the V segment lost 5 bases, leaving 4 bases of the junction unmatched. In germline, CDR1 is EGSNGY, CDR2 YDSYNSKV. The DNA for the CDR3 is TGTGCCACCTGGGGGTTTAAGAAACTCTTT. Its protein is CATWGFKKLF.

The V gene is TRGV4, the J gene TRGJP2. No J segment appears in TCRdb, so it was assigned here by matching the sequence to germline. The CDR3 has 12 residues. The J segment lost 10 bases and the V segment lost 4 bases, leaving 6 bases of the junction unmatched. CDR1 EGSTGY and CDR2 YDSYTSSV come from the germline V gene. In DNA form, the CDR3 reads TGTGCCACCTGGGAAAAGGGTTGGATCAAGACGTTT. Translated: CATWEKGWIKTF.

The chain employs TRGV8 and TRGJ1 or TRGJ2. V gave up 3 bases and J gave up 5 bases; unmatched junction bases: 7. The CDR3 consists of 13 residues. CDR1 is VENAVY and CDR2 is YDSYNSRV in the germline V gene. The CDR3 DNA reads as TGTGCCACCTGGGATTTATATCATTATAAGAAACTCTTT. It codes for CATWDLYHYKKLF.